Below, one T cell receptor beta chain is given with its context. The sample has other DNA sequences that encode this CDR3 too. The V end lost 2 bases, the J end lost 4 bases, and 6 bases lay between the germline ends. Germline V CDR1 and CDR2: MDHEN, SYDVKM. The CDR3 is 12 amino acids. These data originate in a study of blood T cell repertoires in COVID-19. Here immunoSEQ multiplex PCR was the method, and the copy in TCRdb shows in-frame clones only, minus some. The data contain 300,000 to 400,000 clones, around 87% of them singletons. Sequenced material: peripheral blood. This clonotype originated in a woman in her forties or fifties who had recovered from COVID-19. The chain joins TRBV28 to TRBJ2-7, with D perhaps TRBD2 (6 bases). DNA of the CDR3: TGTGCCAGCAGTTTAGCGGGATACGAGCAGTACTTC. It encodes CASSLAGYEQYF.